The clone carrying this TCR beta chain was detected only a few times. The antigen remains unidentified. The data were taken from a study of early T cells in non-severe SARS-CoV-2 infection. As part of library construction, unique molecular identifiers were attached to individual cDNA molecules. Using its own MiXCR run on the 5' RACE reads, TCRdb lists one record per CDR3 protein. The repertoire has about 80,000 distinct CDR3 sequences, around 12% of them found once; the top ten carry 3.4%. This CDR3 is built from 14 residues. CDR1 is SNHLY and CDR2 is FYNNEI in the germline V gene. Trimming removed 6 bases from V and 0 bases from J, with 11 bases in between. Study results and limitations: VDJdb-based annotation leaned toward anti-spike CD8 responses and missed private and CD4 specificities.

The rearrangement joins TRBV2 to TRBJ1-2, with D unclear. The receptor comes from an adult who was a healthcare worker with PCR-confirmed SARS-CoV-2 infection or an uninfected control (not recorded which). Sequencing was done on a sample of whole blood. The CDR3 DNA reads TGTGCCAGCAGCCTTCAGACGACTAACTATGGCTACACCTTC. Its translation is CASSLQTTNYGYTF.